This T cell receptor beta chain was obtained from a study of cytomegalovirus exposure and HLA in healthy donors. Broader study findings: CMV antigen specificity was confirmed in vitro for three CMV-associated chains.

Comment on this clone: The antigen is undetermined.

Here immunoSEQ multiplex PCR was the method, and the copy in TCRdb shows in-frame clones only, minus some. The sample consists of 45,000 or so clones, 80% to 95% of them appearing once. The CDR3 contains 13 residues. V lost 5 bases, J lost 4 bases, and 11 bases lay in between. In germline, CDR1 is LNHDA, CDR2 SQIVND (reference sequence). What was sequenced was PBMCs. The source of this sequence is a woman aged 18 to 35 in good health and CMV-seronegative. This sequence joins TRBV19 and TRBJ1-1; TRBD1 is a possible D gene (6 bases). The CDR3 DNA reads as TGTGCCAGTAGTGATAGGGGGTCCACTGAAGCTTTCTTT. Translating it yields CASSDRGSTEAFF.